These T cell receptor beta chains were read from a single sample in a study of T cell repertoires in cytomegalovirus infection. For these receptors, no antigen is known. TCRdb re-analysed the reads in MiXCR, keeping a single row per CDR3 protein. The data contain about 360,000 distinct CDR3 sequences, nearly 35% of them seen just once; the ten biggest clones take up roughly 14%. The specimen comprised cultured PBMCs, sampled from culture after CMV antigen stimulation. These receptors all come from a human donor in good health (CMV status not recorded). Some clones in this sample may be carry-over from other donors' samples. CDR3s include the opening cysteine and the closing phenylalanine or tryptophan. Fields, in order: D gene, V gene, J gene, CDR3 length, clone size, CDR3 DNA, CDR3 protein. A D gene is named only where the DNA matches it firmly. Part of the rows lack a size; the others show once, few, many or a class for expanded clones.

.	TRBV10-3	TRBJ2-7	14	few	TGTGCCATCAGTGTTACAGGACGGACCTACGAGCAGTACTTC	CAISVTGRTYEQYF
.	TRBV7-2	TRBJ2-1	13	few	TGTGCCAGCACCACCTACGAGGGAGATGAGCAGTTCTTC	CASTTYEGDEQFF
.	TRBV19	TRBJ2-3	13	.	TGTGCCAGTAGTATTTTAAACACAGATACGCAGTATTTT	CASSILNTDTQYF
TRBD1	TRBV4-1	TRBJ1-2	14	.	TGCGCCAGCAGCCAACTGGACAGGGACGATGGCTACACCTTC	CASSQLDRDDGYTF
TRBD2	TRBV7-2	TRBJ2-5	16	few	TGTGCCAGCAGCCCGCCGGGGGGAGGGCCGGAAGAGACCCAGTACTTC	CASSPPGGGPEETQYF
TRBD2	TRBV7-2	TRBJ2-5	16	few	TGTGCCAGCAGCTTAGCGGGACTAGCGGGGCAAGAGACCCAGTACTTC	CASSLAGLAGQETQYF
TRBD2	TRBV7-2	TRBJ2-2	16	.	TGTGCCAGCAGCACCAGACTAGCGGGAGTCCCCGGGGAGCTGTTTTTT	CASSTRLAGVPGELFF
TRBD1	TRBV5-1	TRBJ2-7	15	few	TGCGCCAGCAGCCTCGGGACAGGGAGATCGCACGAGCAGTACTTC	CASSLGTGRSHEQYF
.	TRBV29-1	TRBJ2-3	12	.	TGCAGCGTTCTAGTAGGCACAGATACGCAGTATTTT	CSVLVGTDTQYF
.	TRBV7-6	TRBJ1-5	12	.	TGTGCCAGCTCGGGAGTGAATCAGCCCCAGCATTTT	CASSGVNQPQHF
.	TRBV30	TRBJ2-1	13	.	TGTGCCTGGAGTTCCGGACAATCCTATGAGCAGTTCTTC	CAWSSGQSYEQFF
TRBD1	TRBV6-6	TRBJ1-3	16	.	TGTGCCAGCAGAGACACCGGGACAGGGGAGGCGAACACCATATATTTT	CASRDTGTGEANTIYF
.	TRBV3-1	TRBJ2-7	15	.	TGTGCCAGCAGCCATCCCATTGCCGGTGCTTACGAGCAGTACTTC	CASSHPIAGAYEQYF
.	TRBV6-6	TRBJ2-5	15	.	TGTGCCAGCAGACGAATCGTTGGGGGGCTAGAGACCCAGTACTTC	CASRRIVGGLETQYF
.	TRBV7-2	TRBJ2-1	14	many	TGTGCCAGCAGCTTTCGGCGGTTAGGCAATGAGCAGTTCTTC	CASSFRRLGNEQFF
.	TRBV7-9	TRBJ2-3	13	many	TGTGCCAGCAGCCCCCAGGGCACAGATACGCAGTATTTT	CASSPQGTDTQYF
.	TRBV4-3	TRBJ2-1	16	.	TGCGCCAGCAGCCAACGGTTGGCGGGTATATACAATGAGCAGTTCTTC	CASSQRLAGIYNEQFF
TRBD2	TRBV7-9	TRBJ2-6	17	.	TGTGCCAGCAGCTTAAGCGGGACTCCCTCTGGGGCCAACGTCCTGACTTTC	CASSLSGTPSGANVLTF
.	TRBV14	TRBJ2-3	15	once	TGTGCCAGCAGCCTAGGACACGGAAAGACAGATACGCAGTATTTT	CASSLGHGKTDTQYF
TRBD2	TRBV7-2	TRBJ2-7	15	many	TGTGCCAGCAGCTTAGTGCGGGGGAGTTCCCACGAGCAGTACTTC	CASSLVRGSSHEQYF
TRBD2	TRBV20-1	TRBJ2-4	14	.	TGCAGTGCTTGGACTAGCGGAGCCAAAAACATTCAGTACTTC	CSAWTSGAKNIQYF
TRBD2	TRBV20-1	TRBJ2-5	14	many	TGCAGTGCTAGTTGGAGCGGGAAGGGAGAGACCCAGTACTTC	CSASWSGKGETQYF
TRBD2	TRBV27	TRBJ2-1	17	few	TGTGCCAGCAGTACCCGCGGCGGGGGGAGGTCCTACAATGAGCAGTTCTTC	CASSTRGGGRSYNEQFF
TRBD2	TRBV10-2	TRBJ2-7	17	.	TGCGCCAGCAGTGAAATAGCGGGAGCTATAGGAACCTACGAGCAGTACTTC	CASSEIAGAIGTYEQYF
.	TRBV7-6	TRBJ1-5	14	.	TGTGCCAGCAGCCATAACCAGGTGAATCAGCCCCAGCATTTT	CASSHNQVNQPQHF
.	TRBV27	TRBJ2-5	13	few	TGTGCCAGCAGTCCCCCTGGTCGGGAGACCCAGTACTTC	CASSPPGRETQYF
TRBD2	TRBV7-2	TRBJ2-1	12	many	TGTGCCAGCACCTCGAACGGGAGGGCCTCTTTCTTC	CASTSNGRASFF
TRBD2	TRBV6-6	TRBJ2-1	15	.	TGTGCCAGCAGTTCACGGACTAGCGGTCACAATGAGCAGTTCTTC	CASSSRTSGHNEQFF
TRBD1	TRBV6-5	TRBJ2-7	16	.	TGTGCCAGCAGTTACTCGAGTCAGGGGGCTACCTACGAGCAGTACTTC	CASSYSSQGATYEQYF
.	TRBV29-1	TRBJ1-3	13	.	TGCAGCGTCCGGGACAACTCTGGAAACACCATATATTTT	CSVRDNSGNTIYF
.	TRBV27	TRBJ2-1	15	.	TGTGCCAGCTGCCCCGAGGCGGGAAACTACAATGAGCAGTTCTTC	CASCPEAGNYNEQFF
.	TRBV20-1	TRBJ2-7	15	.	TGCAGTGCGCCAAGCGACAGGGACTGGGTTTACGAGCAGTACTTC	CSAPSDRDWVYEQYF
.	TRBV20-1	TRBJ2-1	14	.	TGCAGTGCCAGGAGGGGAAGCTCCTACAATGAGCAGTTCTTC	CSARRGSSYNEQFF